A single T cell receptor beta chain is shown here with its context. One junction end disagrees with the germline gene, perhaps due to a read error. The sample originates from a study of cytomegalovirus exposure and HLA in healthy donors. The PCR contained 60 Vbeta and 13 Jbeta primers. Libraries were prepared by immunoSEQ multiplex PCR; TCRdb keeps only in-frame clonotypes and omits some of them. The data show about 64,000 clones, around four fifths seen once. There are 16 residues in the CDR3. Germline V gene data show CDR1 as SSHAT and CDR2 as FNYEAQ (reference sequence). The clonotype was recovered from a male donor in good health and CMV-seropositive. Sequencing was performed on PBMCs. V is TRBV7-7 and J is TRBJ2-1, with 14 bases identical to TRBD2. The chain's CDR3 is CASSSGLAGGYNEQFF. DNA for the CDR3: TGTGCTAGCAGCTCTGGACTAGCGGGGGGCTACAATGAGCAGTTCTTC.